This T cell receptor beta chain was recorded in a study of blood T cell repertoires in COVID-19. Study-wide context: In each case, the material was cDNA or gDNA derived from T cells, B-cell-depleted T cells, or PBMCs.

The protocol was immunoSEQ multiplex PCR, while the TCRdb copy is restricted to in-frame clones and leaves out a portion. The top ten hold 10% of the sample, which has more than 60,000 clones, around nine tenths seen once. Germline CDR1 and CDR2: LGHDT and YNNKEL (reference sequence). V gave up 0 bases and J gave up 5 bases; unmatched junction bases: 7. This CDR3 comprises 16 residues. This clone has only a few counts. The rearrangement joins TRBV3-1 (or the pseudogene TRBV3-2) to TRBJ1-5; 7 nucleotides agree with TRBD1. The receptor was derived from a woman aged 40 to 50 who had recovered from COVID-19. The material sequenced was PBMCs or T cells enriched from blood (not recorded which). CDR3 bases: TGTGCCAGCAGCCAAGATCCAGGGGGAAAAGATCAGCCCCAGCATTTT. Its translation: CASSQDPGGKDQPQHF.